This passage covers 10 T cell receptor beta chains from one sample sequenced in a study of Ad26.COV2.S vaccination and SARS-CoV-2 variants. Libraries were prepared by immunoSEQ multiplex PCR; TCRdb keeps only in-frame clonotypes and omits some of them. The sample contains hundreds of thousands of clones, around 87% of which appear only once. As to treatment: roughly 20 received Ad26.COV2.S at low or high dose, single or two shots; roughly five received placebo; per-sample allocation not given. On day 63 after the first injection, vaccine and placebo recipients gave samples. The sequencing used peripheral blood, collected in a trial of Ad26.COV2.S vaccine versus placebo. These receptors came from a person aged 18 to 59 who received the Ad26.COV2.S COVID-19 vaccine or a placebo.

The V gene is TRBV21-1, the J gene TRBJ2-7; the DNA was not compared with TRBD2, the D call given in the table. TRBV21-1 is an annotated pseudogene. The CDR3 is 22 amino acids. The CDR3: CASSKAGGRDTARDYPAYEQYF. The CDR3 bases are TGTGCCAGCAGCAAAGCGGGGGGCCGGGACACAGCTAGGGACTACCCGGCCTACGAGCAGTACTTC.

The chain recombines TRBV25-1 with TRBJ2-7; no clear D gene. Germline V gene lookup returns CDR1 MGHDK and CDR2 SYGVNS. The V gene lost 1 base and the J gene lost 0 bases, with 7 bases spanning the gap. The CDR3 runs to 14 residues. CDR3 coding DNA: TGTGCCAGCAGTGAATTTGCCCCCTCCTACGAGCAGTACTTC. Translation gives CASSEFAPSYEQYF.

This clone appeared a single time. The V and J genes are TRBV11-3 and TRBJ2-2; D remains unclear. V shed 5 bases and J shed 6 bases, with 16 bases lying between them. This CDR3 is built from 15 residues. Germline V CDR1 and CDR2: SGHNT, YENEEA. The CDR3 loop is CASSQATLPPGELFF. The CDR3 nucleotides are TGTGCCAGCAGCCAAGCGACCCTCCCTCCCGGGGAGCTGTTTTTT. Combining the CDR3 with reference TRBV11-3 and TRBJ2-2 gives the whole variable domain EAGVVQSPRYKIIEKKQPVAFWCNPISGHNTLYWYLQNLGQGPELLIRYENEEAVDDSQLPKDRFSAERLKGVDSTLKIQPAELGDSAVYLCASSQATLPPGELFFGEGSRLTVL.

The V and J genes are TRBV10-3 and TRBJ2-1; TRBD2 aligns across 10 bases. Germline lookup yields CDR1 ENHRY and CDR2 SYGVKD. This CDR3 is built from 18 residues. V shed 3 bases, J shed 8 bases, and the junction held 16 bases outside the gene matches. The CDR3 DNA reads as TGTGCCATCAGTGATACGAGCGGGGGGGCCGCGTTAGTGGATGAGCAGTTCTTC. Translating gives CAISDTSGGAALVDEQFF.

This chain's CDR3 is CASSLRQGAKNYGYTF. For the CDR3, the DNA is TGTGCCAGCAGCCTCCGCCAGGGGGCGAAAAACTATGGCTACACCTTC. This rearrangement joins TRBV27 to TRBJ1-2; 8 bases fit TRBD1. Germline V lookup: CDR1 MNHEY, CDR2 SMNVEV (reference sequence). V lost 6 bases and J lost 2; bases outside the gene matches: 11. CDR3 length equals 16 residues.

The V and J genes are TRBV5-1 and TRBJ1-5; unclear D gene. Germline V gene data show CDR1 as SGHRS and CDR2 as YFSETQ. The CDR3 length is 13 residues. V was trimmed by 3 bases and J by 4 bases, leaving 8 bases between them. CDR3 sequence: CASSSEPNQPQHF. The CDR3 region has the DNA TGCGCCAGCAGCTCAGAACCGAATCAGCCCCAGCATTTT.

The chain couples TRBV7-3 to TRBJ2-7; D is uncertain. Germline-derived CDR1 and CDR2 are SGHTA and FQGTGA. Trimming took off 5 bases at V and 4 bases at J, with 18 bases between the two ends. The CDR3 loop spans 15 amino acids. CDR3 sequence: CASSHLLRGRYEQYF. CDR3 sequence (DNA): TGTGCCAGCAGCCACCTTTTGCGCGGACGATACGAGCAGTACTTC.

As to this clone: Other nucleotide sequences in the sample specify the same CDR3. This chain links TRBV7-9 with TRBJ1-1; D gene unclear. V was cut by 5 bases and J by 1 base, with 11 bases left in between. CDR1 and CDR2 from the germline V gene are SEHNR and FQNEAQ (reference sequence). CDR3 size: 14 residues. The CDR3 bases are TGTGCCAGCAGCCCCCCGGCGGCGAACACTGAAGCTTTCTTT. Its translation: CASSPPAANTEAFF.

This rearrangement joins TRBV30 to TRBJ2-3; tentatively, D is TRBD1 (5 bases). V was pared by 1 base and J by 0 bases, with 11 bases between. The germline gives CDR1 GTSNPN, CDR2 SVGIG (reference sequence). This CDR3 is 15 amino acids long. CDR3 amino acids: CAWSGTTTSTDTQYF. In nucleotides, the CDR3 is TGTGCCTGGAGTGGGACAACGACTAGCACAGATACGCAGTATTTT.

The chain combines TRBV30 with TRBJ2-1, with 7 nucleotides matching TRBD2. The trim removed 3 bases at V and 5 bases at J, leaving 4 bases unmatched. The CDR3 length is 13 residues. Per germline, CDR1 GTSNPN and CDR2 SVGIG (reference sequence). Here the CDR3 DNA reads TGTGCCTGGAGAGGACTAGGGGACAATGAGCAGTTCTTC. This translates into CAWRGLGDNEQFF.